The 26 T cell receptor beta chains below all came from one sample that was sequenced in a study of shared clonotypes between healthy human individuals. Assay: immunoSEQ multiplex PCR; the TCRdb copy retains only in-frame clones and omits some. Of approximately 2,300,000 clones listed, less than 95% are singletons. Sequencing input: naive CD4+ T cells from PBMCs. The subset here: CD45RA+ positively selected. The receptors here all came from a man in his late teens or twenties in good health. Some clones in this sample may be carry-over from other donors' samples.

Here the CDR3 reads CASSTRQGTEAFF. CDR3 DNA: TGTGCCAGCAGCACTAGACAGGGTACTGAAGCTTTCTTT. This chain joins TRBV7-2 and TRBJ1-1; 7 bases line up with TRBD1. This CDR3 contains 13 residues. Germline lookup yields CDR1 SGHTA and CDR2 FQGNSA. The V segment lost 5 bases and the J segment 5 bases; nucleotides outside the gene matches: 5.

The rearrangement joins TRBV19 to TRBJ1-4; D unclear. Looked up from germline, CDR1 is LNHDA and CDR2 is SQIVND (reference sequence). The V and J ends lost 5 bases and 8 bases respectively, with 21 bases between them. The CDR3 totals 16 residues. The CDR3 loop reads CASSSPPGRVQEKLFF. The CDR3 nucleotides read TGTGCCAGTAGTTCCCCCCCGGGTAGGGTTCAGGAAAAACTGTTTTTT.

CDR3 amino acids: CAWSDRGRQPQHF. For the CDR3, the DNA is TGTGCCTGGAGTGACAGGGGTAGGCAGCCCCAGCATTTT. The chain uses TRBV30 and TRBJ1-5, with TRBD1 matching over 7 bases. The germline V gene has CDR1 GTSNPN and CDR2 SVGIG (reference sequence). This CDR3 is built from 13 residues. Trimming cost V 1 base and J 7 bases; bases outside gene matches: 4.

As DNA, the CDR3 is TGTGCCAGCAGTTTGGGGCGATCTTGGGGGGAGCTGTTTTTT. It codes for CASSLGRSWGELFF. This chain joins TRBV27 and TRBJ2-2; D perhaps matches TRBD1 (5 bases). Per the germline V gene, CDR1 is MNHEY and CDR2 is SMNVEV (reference sequence). The CDR3 length is 14 residues. Trimming took 3 bases from V and 8 from J, leaving 13 bases between them.

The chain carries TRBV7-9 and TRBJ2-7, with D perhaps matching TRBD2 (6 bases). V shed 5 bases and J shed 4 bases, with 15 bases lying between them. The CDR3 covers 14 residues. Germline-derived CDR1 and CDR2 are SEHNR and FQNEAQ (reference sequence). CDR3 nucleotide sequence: TGTGCCAGCAGCCCCGGGGCGGGGTTGTACGAGCAGTACTTC. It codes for CASSPGAGLYEQYF.

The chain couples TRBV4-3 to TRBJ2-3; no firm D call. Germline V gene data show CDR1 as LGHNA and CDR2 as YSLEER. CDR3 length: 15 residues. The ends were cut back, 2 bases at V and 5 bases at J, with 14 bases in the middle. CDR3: CASSQLQVGGDTQYF. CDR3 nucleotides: TGCGCCAGCAGCCAACTACAAGTGGGCGGAGATACGCAGTATTTT.

The CDR3 DNA reads TGCGCCAGCAGCCAGCTGGAGCGGGTGACCTACGAGCAGTACTTC. The encoded protein is CASSQLERVTYEQYF. The chain links TRBV10-1 to TRBJ2-7, with D perhaps TRBD2 (6 bases). Germline assignment: CDR1 WNHNN and CDR2 SYGVQD (reference sequence). The CDR3 is 15 amino acids. V lost 6 bases and J 2 bases, leaving 17 bases between the germline ends.

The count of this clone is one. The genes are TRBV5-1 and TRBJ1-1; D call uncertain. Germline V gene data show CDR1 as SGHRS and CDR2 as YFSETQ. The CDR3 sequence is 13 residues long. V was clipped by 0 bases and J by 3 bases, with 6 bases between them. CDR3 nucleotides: TGCGCCAGCAGCTTGGAAACGGACACTGAAGCTTTCTTT. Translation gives CASSLETDTEAFF.

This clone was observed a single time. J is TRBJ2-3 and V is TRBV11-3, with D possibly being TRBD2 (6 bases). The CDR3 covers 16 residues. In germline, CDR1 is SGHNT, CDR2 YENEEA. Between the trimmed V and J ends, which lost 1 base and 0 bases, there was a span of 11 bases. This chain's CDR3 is CASSLGRATSTDTQYF. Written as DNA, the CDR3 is TGTGCCAGCAGCTTAGGGAGGGCCACTAGCACAGATACGCAGTATTTT.

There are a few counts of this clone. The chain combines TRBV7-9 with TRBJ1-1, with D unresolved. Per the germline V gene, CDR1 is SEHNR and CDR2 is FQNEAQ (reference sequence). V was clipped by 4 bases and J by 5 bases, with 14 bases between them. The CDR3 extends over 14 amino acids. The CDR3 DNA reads TGTGCCAGCAGCTCCTTAATCGGGGAAACTGAAGCTTTCTTT. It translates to CASSSLIGETEAFF.

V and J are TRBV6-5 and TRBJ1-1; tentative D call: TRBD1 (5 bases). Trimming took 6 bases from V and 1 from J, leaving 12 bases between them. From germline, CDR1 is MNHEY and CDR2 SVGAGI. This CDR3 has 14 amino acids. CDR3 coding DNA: TGTGCCAGCAGGATGGGGGGGACGAACACTGAAGCTTTCTTT. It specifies CASRMGGTNTEAFF.

In DNA form, the CDR3 reads TGTGCCTGGAGTGGGCCCGGGAACAATGAGCAGTTCTTC. Its translation: CAWSGPGNNEQFF. V and J are TRBV30 and TRBJ2-1; a weak D match, TRBD2 (5 bases). This CDR3 is 13 amino acids long. The ends were cut back, 1 base at V and 5 bases at J, with 9 bases in the middle. Germline V CDR1 and CDR2: GTSNPN, SVGIG (reference sequence).

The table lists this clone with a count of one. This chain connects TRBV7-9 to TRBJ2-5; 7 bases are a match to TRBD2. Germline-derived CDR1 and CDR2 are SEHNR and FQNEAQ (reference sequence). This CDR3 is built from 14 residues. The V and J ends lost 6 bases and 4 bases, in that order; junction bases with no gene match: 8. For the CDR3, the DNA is TGTGCCAGCAGATCGGGACCGGGGGGAGAGACCCAGTACTTC. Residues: CASRSGPGGETQYF.

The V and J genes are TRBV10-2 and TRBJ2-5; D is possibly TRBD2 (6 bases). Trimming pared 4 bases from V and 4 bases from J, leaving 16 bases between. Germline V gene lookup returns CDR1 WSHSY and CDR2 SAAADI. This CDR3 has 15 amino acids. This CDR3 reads CASSALRDRGETQYF. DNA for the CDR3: TGCGCCAGCAGTGCCTTGCGGGATAGGGGAGAGACCCAGTACTTC.

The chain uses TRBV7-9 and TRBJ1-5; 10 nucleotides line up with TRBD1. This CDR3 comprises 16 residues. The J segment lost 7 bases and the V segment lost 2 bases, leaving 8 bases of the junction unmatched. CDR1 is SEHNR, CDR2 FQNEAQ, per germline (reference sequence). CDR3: CASSLNPGQGNQPQHF. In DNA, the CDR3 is TGTGCCAGCAGCTTAAATCCGGGACAGGGGAACCAGCCCCAGCATTTT.

The CDR3 reads CASSLSSIRVDEKLFF. The DNA for the CDR3 is TGTGCCAGCAGCCTATCAAGCATAAGGGTAGACGAAAAACTGTTTTTT. The rearrangement joins TRBV4-2 to TRBJ1-4, with no clear D. The CDR3 has 16 residues. The germline CDR1 and CDR2 sequences are LGHNA and YNFKEQ. The V end lost 4 bases, the J end lost 8 bases, and 20 bases lay between the germline ends.

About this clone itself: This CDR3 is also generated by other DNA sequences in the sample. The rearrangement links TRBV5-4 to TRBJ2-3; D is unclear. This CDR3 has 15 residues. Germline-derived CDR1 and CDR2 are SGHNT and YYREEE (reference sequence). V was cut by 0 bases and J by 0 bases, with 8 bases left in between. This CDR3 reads CASSLGGSSTDTQYF. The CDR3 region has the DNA TGTGCCAGCAGCTTGGGGGGTTCTAGCACAGATACGCAGTATTTT.

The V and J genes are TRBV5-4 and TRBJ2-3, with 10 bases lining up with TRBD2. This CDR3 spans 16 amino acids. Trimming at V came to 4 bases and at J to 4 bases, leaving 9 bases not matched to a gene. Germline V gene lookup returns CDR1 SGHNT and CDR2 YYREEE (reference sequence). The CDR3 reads CASSPRLAGVADTQYF. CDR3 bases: TGTGCCAGCAGCCCGCGCCTAGCGGGAGTTGCAGATACGCAGTATTTT.

The CDR3 is CASSPELTDTQYF. The DNA of the CDR3 is TGTGCCAGCTCACCCGAACTCACAGATACGCAGTATTTT. V usage is TRBV18 and J usage is TRBJ2-3; D gene uncertain. Trimming pared 3 bases from V and 2 bases from J, leaving 6 bases between. The CDR3 runs to 13 residues. The germline V gene has CDR1 KGHSH and CDR2 LQKENI.

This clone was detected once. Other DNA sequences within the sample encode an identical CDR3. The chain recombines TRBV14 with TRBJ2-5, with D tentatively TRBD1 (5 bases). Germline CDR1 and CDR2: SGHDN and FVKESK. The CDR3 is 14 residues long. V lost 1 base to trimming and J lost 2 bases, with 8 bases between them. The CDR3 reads CASSQVRDQETQYF. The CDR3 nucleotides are TGTGCCAGCAGCCAAGTCAGGGATCAAGAGACCCAGTACTTC.

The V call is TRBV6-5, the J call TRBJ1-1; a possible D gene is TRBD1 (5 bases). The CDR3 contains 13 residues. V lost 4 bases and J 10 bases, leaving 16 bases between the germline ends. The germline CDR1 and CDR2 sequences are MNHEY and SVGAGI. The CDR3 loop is CASSSPGPVVAFF. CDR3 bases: TGTGCCAGCAGTTCTCCGGGACCGGTGGTAGCTTTCTTT.

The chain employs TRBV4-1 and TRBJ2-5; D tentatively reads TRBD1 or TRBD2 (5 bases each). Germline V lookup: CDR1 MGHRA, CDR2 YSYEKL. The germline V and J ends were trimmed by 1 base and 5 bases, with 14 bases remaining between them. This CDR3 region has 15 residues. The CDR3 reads CASSQGGIRGETQYF. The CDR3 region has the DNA TGCGCCAGCAGCCAAGGGGGGATACGCGGGGAGACCCAGTACTTC.

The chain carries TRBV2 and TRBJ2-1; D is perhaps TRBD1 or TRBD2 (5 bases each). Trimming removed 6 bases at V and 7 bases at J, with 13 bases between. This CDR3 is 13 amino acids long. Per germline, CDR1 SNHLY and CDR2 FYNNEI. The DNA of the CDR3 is TGTGCCAGCAGCTCCAGAGAGGGGAATGAGCAGTTCTTC. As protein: CASSSREGNEQFF.

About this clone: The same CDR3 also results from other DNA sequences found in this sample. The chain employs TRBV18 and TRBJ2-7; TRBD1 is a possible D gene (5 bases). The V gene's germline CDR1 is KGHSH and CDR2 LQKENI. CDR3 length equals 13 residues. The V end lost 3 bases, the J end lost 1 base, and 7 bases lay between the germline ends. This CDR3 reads CASSPGLSYEQYF. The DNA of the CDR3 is TGTGCCAGCTCACCGGGGCTTTCCTACGAGCAGTACTTC.

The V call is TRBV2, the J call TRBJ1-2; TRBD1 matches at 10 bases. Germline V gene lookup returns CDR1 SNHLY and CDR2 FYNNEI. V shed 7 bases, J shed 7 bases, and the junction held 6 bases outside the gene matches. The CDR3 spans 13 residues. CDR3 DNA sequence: TGTGCCAGCACTCGGGGACAGGGGACTGGCTACACCTTC. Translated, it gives CASTRGQGTGYTF.

CDR3: CASSETGPDTEAFF. Here the CDR3 DNA reads TGTGCCAGCAGTGAAACAGGTCCGGACACTGAAGCTTTCTTT. This chain connects TRBV6-1 to TRBJ1-1, with TRBD1 as a possible D gene (5 bases). Germline CDR1 and CDR2: MNHNS and SASEGT. The V end lost 2 bases, the J end lost 3 bases, and 10 bases lay between the germline ends. The CDR3 extends over 14 amino acids.